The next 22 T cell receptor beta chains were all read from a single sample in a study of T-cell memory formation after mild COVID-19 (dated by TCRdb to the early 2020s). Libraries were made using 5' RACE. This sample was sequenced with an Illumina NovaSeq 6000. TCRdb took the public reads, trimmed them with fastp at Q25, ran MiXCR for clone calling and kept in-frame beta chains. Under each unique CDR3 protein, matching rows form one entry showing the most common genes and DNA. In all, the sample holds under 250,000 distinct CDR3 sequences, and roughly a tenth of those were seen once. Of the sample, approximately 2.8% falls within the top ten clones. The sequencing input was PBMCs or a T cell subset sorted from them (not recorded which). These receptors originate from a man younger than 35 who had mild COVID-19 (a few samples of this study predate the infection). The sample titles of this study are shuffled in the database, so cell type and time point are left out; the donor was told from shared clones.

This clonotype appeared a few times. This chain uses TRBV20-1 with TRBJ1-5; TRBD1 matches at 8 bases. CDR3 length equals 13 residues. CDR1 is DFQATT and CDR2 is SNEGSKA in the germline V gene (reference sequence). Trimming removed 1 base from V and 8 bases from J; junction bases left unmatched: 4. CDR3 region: CSARGTGTEPQHF. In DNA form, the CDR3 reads TGCAGTGCTAGAGGGACAGGGACCGAGCCCCAGCATTTT.

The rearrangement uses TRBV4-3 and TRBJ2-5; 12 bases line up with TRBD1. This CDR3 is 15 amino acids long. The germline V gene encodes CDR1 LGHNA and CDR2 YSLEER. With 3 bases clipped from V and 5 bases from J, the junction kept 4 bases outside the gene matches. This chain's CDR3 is CASSHGTGGFETQYF. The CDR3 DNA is TGCGCCAGCAGCCACGGGACAGGGGGCTTTGAGACCCAGTACTTC.

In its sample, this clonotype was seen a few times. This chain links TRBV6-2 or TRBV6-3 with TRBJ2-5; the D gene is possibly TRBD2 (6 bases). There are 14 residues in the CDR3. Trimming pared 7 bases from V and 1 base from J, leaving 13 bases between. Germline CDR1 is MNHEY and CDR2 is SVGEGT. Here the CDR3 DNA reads TGTGCCAGCAATCCGGGACTGTTCCAAGAGACCCAGTACTTC. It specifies CASNPGLFQETQYF.

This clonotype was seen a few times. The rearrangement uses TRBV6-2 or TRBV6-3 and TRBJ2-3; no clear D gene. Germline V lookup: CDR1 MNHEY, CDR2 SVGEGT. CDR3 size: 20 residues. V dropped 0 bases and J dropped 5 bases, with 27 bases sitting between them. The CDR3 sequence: CASSYSTAGAYPTPGDTQYF. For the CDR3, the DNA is TGTGCCAGCAGTTACTCGACGGCAGGAGCGTACCCCACTCCGGGAGATACGCAGTATTTT.

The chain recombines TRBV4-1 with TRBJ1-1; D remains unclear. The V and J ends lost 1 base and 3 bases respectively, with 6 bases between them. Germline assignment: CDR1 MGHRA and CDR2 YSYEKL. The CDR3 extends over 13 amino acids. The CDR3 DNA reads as TGCGCCAGCAGCCAAGTAGTCTACACTGAAGCTTTCTTT. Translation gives CASSQVVYTEAFF.

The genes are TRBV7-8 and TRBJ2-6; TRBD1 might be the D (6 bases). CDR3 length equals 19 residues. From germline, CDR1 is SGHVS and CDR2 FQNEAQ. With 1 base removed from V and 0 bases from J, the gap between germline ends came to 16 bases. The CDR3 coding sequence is TGTGCCAGCAGCTTAGAGAAGACAGGTGCGATCTCTGGGGCCAACGTCCTGACTTTC. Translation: CASSLEKTGAISGANVLTF.

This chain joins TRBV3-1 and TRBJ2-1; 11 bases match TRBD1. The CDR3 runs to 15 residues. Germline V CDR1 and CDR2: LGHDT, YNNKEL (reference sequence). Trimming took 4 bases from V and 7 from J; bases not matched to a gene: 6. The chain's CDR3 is CASSLGTGGPNEQFF. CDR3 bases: TGTGCCAGCAGCCTAGGGACAGGGGGACCAAATGAGCAGTTCTTC.

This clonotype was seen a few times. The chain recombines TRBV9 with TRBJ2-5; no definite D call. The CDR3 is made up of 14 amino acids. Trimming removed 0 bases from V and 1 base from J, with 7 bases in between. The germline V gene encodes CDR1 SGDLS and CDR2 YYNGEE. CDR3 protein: CASSVELLQETQYF. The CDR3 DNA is TGTGCCAGCAGCGTAGAACTGCTCCAAGAGACCCAGTACTTC. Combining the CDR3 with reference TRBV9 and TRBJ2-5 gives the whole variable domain DSGVTQTPKHLITATGQRVTLRCSPRSGDLSVYWYQQSLDQGLQFLIQYYNGEERAKGNILERFSAQQFPDLHSELNLSSLELGDSALYFCASSVELLQETQYFGPGTRLLVL.

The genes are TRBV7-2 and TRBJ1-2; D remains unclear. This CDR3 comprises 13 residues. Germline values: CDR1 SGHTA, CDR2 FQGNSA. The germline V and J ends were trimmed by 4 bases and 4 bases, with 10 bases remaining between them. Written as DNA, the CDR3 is TGTGCCAGCAGCTCCACCCCCGTCTATGGCTACACCTTC. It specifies CASSSTPVYGYTF.

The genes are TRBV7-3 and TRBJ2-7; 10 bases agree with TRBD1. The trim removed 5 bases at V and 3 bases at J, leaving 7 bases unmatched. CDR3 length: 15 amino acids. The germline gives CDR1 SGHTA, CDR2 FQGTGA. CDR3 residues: CASSEGTGAFYEQYF. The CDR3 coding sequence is TGTGCCAGCAGCGAAGGGACAGGGGCTTTCTACGAGCAGTACTTC.

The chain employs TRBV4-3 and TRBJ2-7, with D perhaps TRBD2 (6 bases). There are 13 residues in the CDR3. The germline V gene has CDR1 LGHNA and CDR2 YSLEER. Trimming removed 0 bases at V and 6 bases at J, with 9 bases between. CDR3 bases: TGCGCCAGCAGCCAAGAGGGTAGCGGCGAGCAGTACTTC. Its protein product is CASSQEGSGEQYF.

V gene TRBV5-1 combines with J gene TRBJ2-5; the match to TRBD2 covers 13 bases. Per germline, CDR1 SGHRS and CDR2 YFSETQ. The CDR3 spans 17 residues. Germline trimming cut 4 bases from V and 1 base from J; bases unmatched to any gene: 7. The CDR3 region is CASSLWTSGGIQETQYF. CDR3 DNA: TGCGCCAGCAGCCTCTGGACTAGCGGGGGAATCCAAGAGACCCAGTACTTC. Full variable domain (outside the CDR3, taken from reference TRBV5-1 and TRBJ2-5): KAGVTQTPRYLIKTRGQQVTLSCSPISGHRSVSWYQQTPGQGLQFLFEYFSETQRNKGNFPGRFSGRQFSNSRSEMNVSTLELGDSALYLCASSLWTSGGIQETQYFGPGTRLLVL.

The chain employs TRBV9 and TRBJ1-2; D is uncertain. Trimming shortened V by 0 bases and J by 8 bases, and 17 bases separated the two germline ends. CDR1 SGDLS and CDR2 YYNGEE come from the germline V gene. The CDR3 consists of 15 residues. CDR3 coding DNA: TGTGCCAGCAGCGTAGCTGATAGAGGCAGTCAGGGCTACACCTTC. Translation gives CASSVADRGSQGYTF.

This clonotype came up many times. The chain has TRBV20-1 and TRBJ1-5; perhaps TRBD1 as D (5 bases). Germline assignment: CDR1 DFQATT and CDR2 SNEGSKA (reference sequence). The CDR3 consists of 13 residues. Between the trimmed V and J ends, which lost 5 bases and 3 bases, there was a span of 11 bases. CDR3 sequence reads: CSASTEINQPQHF. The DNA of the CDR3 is TGCAGTGCTTCGACAGAGATCAATCAGCCCCAGCATTTT.

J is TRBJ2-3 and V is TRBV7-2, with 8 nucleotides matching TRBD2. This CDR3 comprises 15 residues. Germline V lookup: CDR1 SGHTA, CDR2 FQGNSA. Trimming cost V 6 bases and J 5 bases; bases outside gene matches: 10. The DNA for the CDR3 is TGTGCCAGCAGACATCGCGGGGGGCCCAAAGATACGCAGTATTTT. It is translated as CASRHRGGPKDTQYF.

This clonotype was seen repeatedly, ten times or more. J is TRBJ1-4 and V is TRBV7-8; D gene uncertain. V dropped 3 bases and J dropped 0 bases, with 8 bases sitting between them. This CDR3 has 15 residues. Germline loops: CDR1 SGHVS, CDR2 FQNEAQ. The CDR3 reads CASSLYSATNEKLFF. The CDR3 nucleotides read TGTGCCAGCAGCTTGTACAGTGCAACTAATGAAAAACTGTTTTTT.

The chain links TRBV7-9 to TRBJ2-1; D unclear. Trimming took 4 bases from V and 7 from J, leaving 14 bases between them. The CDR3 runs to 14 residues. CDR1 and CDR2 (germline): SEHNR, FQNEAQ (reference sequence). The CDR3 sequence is CASSSFRVSNEQFF. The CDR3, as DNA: TGTGCCAGCAGCTCCTTCCGGGTGTCGAATGAGCAGTTCTTC.

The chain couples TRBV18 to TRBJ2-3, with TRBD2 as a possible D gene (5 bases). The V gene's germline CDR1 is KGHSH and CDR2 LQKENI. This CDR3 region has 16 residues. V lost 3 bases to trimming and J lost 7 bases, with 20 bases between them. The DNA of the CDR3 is TGTGCCAGCTCACCGGTACTAGAGGGCTTCCGGAATACGCAGTATTTT. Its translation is CASSPVLEGFRNTQYF.

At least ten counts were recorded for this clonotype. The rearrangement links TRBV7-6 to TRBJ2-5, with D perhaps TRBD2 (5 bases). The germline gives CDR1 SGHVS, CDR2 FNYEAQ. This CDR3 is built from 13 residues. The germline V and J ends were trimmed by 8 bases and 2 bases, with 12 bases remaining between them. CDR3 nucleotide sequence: TGTGCCAGCCGACCGGACTTTCAAGAGACCCAGTACTTC. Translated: CASRPDFQETQYF.

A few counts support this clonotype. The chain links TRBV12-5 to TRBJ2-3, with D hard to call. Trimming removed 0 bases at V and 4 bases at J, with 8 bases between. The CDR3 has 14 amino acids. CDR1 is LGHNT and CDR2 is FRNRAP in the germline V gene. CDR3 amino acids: CASGLVPNSDTQYF. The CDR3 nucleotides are TGTGCTAGTGGTTTGGTACCCAACTCAGATACGCAGTATTTT. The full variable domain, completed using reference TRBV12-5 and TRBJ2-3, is DARVTQTPRHKVTEMGQEVTMRCQPILGHNTVFWYRQTMMQGLELLAYFRNRAPLDDSGMPKDRFSAEMPDATLATLKIQPSEPRDSAVYFCASGLVPNSDTQYFGPGTRLTVL.

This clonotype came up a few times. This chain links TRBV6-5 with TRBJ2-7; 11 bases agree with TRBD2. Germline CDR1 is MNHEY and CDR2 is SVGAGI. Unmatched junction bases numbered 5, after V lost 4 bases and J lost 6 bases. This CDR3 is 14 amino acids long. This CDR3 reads CASSSRLAGREQYF. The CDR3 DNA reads TGTGCCAGCAGTTCCAGACTAGCGGGGCGCGAGCAGTACTTC.

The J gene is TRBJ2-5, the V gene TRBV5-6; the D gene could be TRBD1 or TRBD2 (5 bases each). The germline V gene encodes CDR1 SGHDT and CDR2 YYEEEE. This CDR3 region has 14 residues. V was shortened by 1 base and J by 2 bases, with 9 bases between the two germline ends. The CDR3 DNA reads TGTGCCAGCAGCTTGCGGGGCAGGCAAGAGACCCAGTACTTC. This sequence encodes CASSLRGRQETQYF.